This entry lists 22 T cell receptor beta chains sequenced from one sample in a study of follicular helper T cells after annual influenza vaccination (dated by TCRdb to about 2017). What this sample's time point label stands for: 2015-2016 season, pre-vaccination. Library preparation employed the immunoSEQ multiplex PCR assay. TCRdb mirrors the immuneACCESS table, restricted to in-frame sequences. Some clones are absent from its copies; in checked studies, under half trace to an unresolved V gene, and the reason for the others is unknown. In this sample the table shows some 9,000 clones, around 90% of which occur a single time. The ten largest account for about 0.5% of the sample. The source was CXCR5+ CD38- circulating T follicular helper cells from blood, collected on the day of influenza vaccination. The cell subset or site label for this specimen denotes: circulating Tfh, non-naive CD4+CXCR5+PD-1+ (ICOS+CD38+ or ICOS-CD38-). The receptors originated from an adult who received the influenza vaccine.

The chain uses TRBV30 and TRBJ1-2; D is unresolved. Trimming took off 4 bases at V and 6 bases at J, with 15 bases between the two ends. Germline CDR1 GTSNPN, CDR2 SVGIG (reference sequence). The CDR3 consists of 13 residues. CDR3 protein: CAWTPEDGNGYTF. DNA for the CDR3: TGTGCCTGGACCCCTGAGGACGGAAATGGCTACACCTTC.

The chain carries TRBV28 and TRBJ1-4; tentatively, D is TRBD1 (5 bases). From germline, CDR1 is MDHEN and CDR2 SYDVKM. The CDR3 sequence is 14 residues long. V lost 2 bases and J lost 8, with 12 bases in between. Here the CDR3 DNA reads TGTGCCAGCAGTTTAGACGGGGCAGGGGAAAAACTGTTTTTT. This gives the protein CASSLDGAGEKLFF.

The chain has TRBV18 and TRBJ1-5, with 7 bases aligning to TRBD1. Germline values: CDR1 KGHSH, CDR2 LQKENI. The junction had 6 bases not matched to a gene; V was cut back by 2 bases and J by 8 bases. The CDR3 extends over 14 amino acids. The CDR3: CASSPGQAREPQHF. The CDR3, as DNA: TGTGCCAGCTCACCAGGACAGGCCAGGGAGCCCCAGCATTTT.

The chain is built from TRBV10-2 and TRBJ1-1; a possible D gene is TRBD1 (5 bases). The CDR3 is 13 amino acids. Per the germline V gene, CDR1 is WSHSY and CDR2 is SAAADI. V lost 4 bases to trimming and J lost 5 bases, with 11 bases between them. In DNA, the CDR3 is TGCGCCAGCAGTGGACAGTGGGTGACTGAAGCTTTCTTT. It encodes CASSGQWVTEAFF.

This chain links TRBV4-2 with TRBJ2-4, with 9 bases identical to TRBD1. The CDR3 is made up of 15 amino acids. Trimming at V came to 4 bases and at J to 4 bases, leaving 5 bases not matched to a gene. Germline CDR1 and CDR2: LGHNA and YNFKEQ. The CDR3 nucleotides read TGTGCCAGCAGCCTAACCGGGACAGGGAAAAACATTCAGTACTTC. Translation gives CASSLTGTGKNIQYF.

The genes are TRBV12-1 and TRBJ2-7; the D segment call TRBD1 is taken from the table without a DNA check. TRBV12-1 is a known pseudogene. CDR3 length equals 14 residues. CDR3 sequence: CASSFPGLRYEQYF. In DNA, the CDR3 is TGTGCCAGCAGCTTCCCAGGGCTTCGTTACGAGCAGTACTTC.

CDR3 residues: CASSLALGAGDEKLFF. DNA for the CDR3: TGTGCCAGCAGCTTAGCGTTAGGGGCAGGGGATGAAAAACTGTTTTTT. V gene TRBV7-2 combines with J gene TRBJ1-4, with D tentatively TRBD1 (6 bases). V was pared by 0 bases and J by 6 bases, with 14 bases between. Germline V gene lookup returns CDR1 SGHTA and CDR2 FQGNSA. This CDR3 is 16 amino acids long. Supplemented by reference TRBV7-2 and TRBJ1-4, the full variable domain reads GAGVSQSPSNKVTEKGKDVELRCDPISGHTALYWYRQSLGQGLEFLIYFQGNSAPDKSGLPSDRFSAERTGGSVSTLTIQRTQQEDSAVYLCASSLALGAGDEKLFFGSGTQLSVL.

The chain joins TRBV15 to TRBJ1-3; maybe TRBD1 (6 bases). Germline CDR1 and CDR2: LNHNV and YYDKDF (reference sequence). The ends were cut back, 3 bases at V and 0 bases at J, with 18 bases in the middle. This CDR3 is 18 amino acids long. In DNA, the CDR3 is TGTGCCACCAGCAGGAAGGGGGTCTCGGGATCCTCTGGAAACACCATATATTTT. Residues: CATSRKGVSGSSGNTIYF. Full variable domain (rest looked up from reference TRBV15 and TRBJ1-3): DAMVIQNPRYQVTQFGKPVTLSCSQTLNHNVMYWYQQKSSQAPKLLFHYYDKDFNNEADTPDNFQSRRPNTSFCFLDIRSPGLGDTAMYLCATSRKGVSGSSGNTIYFGEGSWLTVV.

This clone was detected a few times. The chain recombines TRBV21-1 with TRBJ1-6; the DNA was not compared with TRBD1, the D call given in the table. TRBV21-1 is a pseudogene locus. This CDR3 spans 15 amino acids. CDR3 residues: CASSKGLQEYSPLHF. CDR3 bases: TGTGCCAGCAGCAAAGGCCTACAGGAATATTCACCCCTCCACTTT.

This sequence joins TRBV28 and TRBJ2-3; no clear D gene. With 2 bases removed from V and 8 bases from J, the gap between germline ends came to 11 bases. Germline CDR1 is MDHEN and CDR2 is SYDVKM. The CDR3 totals 13 residues. CDR3 residues: CASSLANSGTQYF. CDR3 bases: TGTGCCAGCAGTTTAGCCAACTCCGGTACGCAGTATTTT.

The gene calls are TRBV19 and TRBJ1-4, with D unresolved. Trimming removed 3 bases at V and 8 bases at J, with 16 bases between. The CDR3 loop spans 15 amino acids. Germline V gene sequence: CDR1 LNHDA, CDR2 SQIVND (reference sequence). The chain's CDR3 is CASSILSSGREKLFF. In DNA, the CDR3 is TGTGCCAGTAGTATTCTGTCCTCCGGCAGGGAAAAACTGTTTTTT.

This chain joins TRBV28 and TRBJ1-6; D uncertain. Trimming left V 6 bases short and J 6 bases short, with 9 bases between. This CDR3 spans 13 amino acids. Germline V gene lookup returns CDR1 MDHEN and CDR2 SYDVKM. This CDR3 reads CASRLDGNSPLHF. CDR3 nucleotides: TGTGCCAGCAGGTTGGACGGTAATTCACCCCTCCACTTT.

The chain carries TRBV11-3 and TRBJ1-5; possible D gene TRBD1, 5 bases. Germline V gene lookup returns CDR1 SGHNT and CDR2 YENEEA. V was pared by 2 bases and J by 3 bases, with 11 bases between. CDR3 length equals 15 residues. The CDR3 DNA is TGTGCCAGCAGCTTATACTCAGGGCCCAATCAGCCCCAGCATTTT. Residues: CASSLYSGPNQPQHF.

This clone was detected only once. The chain carries TRBV10-3 and TRBJ1-1; D is uncertain. The CDR3 covers 14 residues. Trimming removed 6 bases from V and 0 bases from J, with 11 bases in between. The V gene's germline CDR1 is ENHRY and CDR2 SYGVKD. The CDR3 loop is CAISTDGMNTEAFF. CDR3 nucleotide sequence: TGTGCCATCAGCACGGACGGGATGAACACTGAAGCTTTCTTT.

J is TRBJ1-3 and V is TRBV19, with D uncertain. The CDR3 has 15 amino acids. Trimming left V 1 base short and J 0 bases short, with 7 bases between. Germline CDR1 and CDR2: LNHDA and SQIVND (reference sequence). CDR3 sequence reads: CASSIVHGSGNTIYF. The CDR3 DNA reads as TGTGCCAGTAGTATAGTTCACGGCTCTGGAAACACCATATATTTT.

The chain uses TRBV6-6 and TRBJ1-6, with D uncertain. Germline V lookup: CDR1 MNHNY, CDR2 SVGAGI (reference sequence). V lost 0 bases, J lost 8 bases, and 5 bases lay in between. This CDR3 has 13 amino acids. Here the CDR3 DNA reads TGTGCCAGCAGTTACTCGCCGGATTCACCCCTCCACTTT. It specifies CASSYSPDSPLHF.

This rearrangement joins TRBV5-5 to TRBJ1-6; D gene ambiguous. V was cut by 2 bases and J by 0 bases, with 18 bases left in between. The CDR3 runs 19 residues. In germline, CDR1 is SGHKS, CDR2 YYEKEE (reference sequence). This CDR3 is CASSFRPVTLSSYNSPLHF. The CDR3 DNA is TGTGCCAGCAGCTTTCGGCCAGTTACCCTCAGCTCCTATAATTCACCCCTCCACTTT.

About this clone: The sample has other DNA sequences that encode this CDR3 too. The genes are TRBV29-1 and TRBJ2-3, with D tentatively TRBD2 (7 bases). With 4 bases removed from V and 6 bases from J, the gap between germline ends came to 14 bases. This CDR3 has 13 residues. Germline CDR1 is SQVTM and CDR2 is ANQGSEA. CDR3 loop: CSVGWGGADTQYF. The CDR3 region has the DNA TGCAGCGTTGGATGGGGGGGGGCTGATACGCAGTATTTT.

The chain employs TRBV28 and TRBJ1-2; the D gene is possibly TRBD1 (6 bases). Germline CDR1 reads MDHEN; CDR2 reads SYDVKM. This CDR3 region has 13 residues. Trimming shortened V by 8 bases and J by 4 bases, and 14 bases separated the two germline ends. CDR3 sequence (DNA): TGTGCCAGCTTAGAGACAGGCCTCTATGGCTACACCTTC. Amino acids: CASLETGLYGYTF.

The chain carries TRBV5-1 and TRBJ2-7, with 9 bases fitting TRBD2. V dropped 0 bases and J dropped 1; count of bases not matched to a gene: 2. Germline-derived CDR1 and CDR2 are SGHRS and YFSETQ. The CDR3 runs to 15 residues. Here the CDR3 DNA reads TGCGCCAGCAGCTTGGGAGCGGGGGGATCCTACGAGCAGTACTTC. Protein product: CASSLGAGGSYEQYF.

This clone was observed a handful of times. The J gene is TRBJ2-2, the V gene TRBV7-6, with a tentative D call TRBD2 (6 bases). V shed 5 bases and J shed 4 bases, with 17 bases lying between them. From germline, CDR1 is SGHVS and CDR2 FNYEAQ. The CDR3 length is 16 residues. The CDR3 loop reads CASSRDSRAGTGELFF. CDR3 DNA sequence: TGTGCCAGCAGCCGGGACTCAAGGGCTGGCACCGGGGAGCTGTTTTTT.

The V and J genes are TRBV25-1 and TRBJ2-3; 8 bases are shared with TRBD2. This CDR3 spans 14 amino acids. The trim removed 3 bases at V and 5 bases at J, leaving 4 bases unmatched. Germline CDR1 is MGHDK and CDR2 is SYGVNS. The CDR3 region is CASSDFRGGDTQYF. CDR3 sequence (DNA): TGTGCCAGCAGTGATTTTCGGGGGGGAGATACGCAGTATTTT.